The 26 T cell receptor beta chains below were found in one sample sequenced in a study of control samples from healthy donors and cancer patients. Clones were sequenced by immunoSEQ multiplex PCR, and TCRdb holds only the in-frame ones, with some missing. The data contain 210,000 or so clones, approximately 90% of them singletons. The sample consisted of blood. Every receptor here comes from a young man in good health.

This chain links TRBV19 with TRBJ1-1; D is possibly TRBD1 (6 bases). The CDR3 spans 15 residues. Trimming removed 4 bases from V and 1 base from J, with 13 bases in between. Germline lookup yields CDR1 LNHDA and CDR2 SQIVND (reference sequence). CDR3 protein: CASSTLQGGNTEAFF. The CDR3 bases are TGTGCCAGTAGTACGTTACAGGGTGGGAACACTGAAGCTTTCTTT.

The chain couples TRBV7-8 to TRBJ2-1; no clear D. The V end was cut by 7 bases, the J end by 9 bases, with 22 bases between. The CDR3 spans 15 residues. Germline CDR1 and CDR2: SGHVS and FQNEAQ. The CDR3 region is CASIFTAFEITEQFF. CDR3 bases: TGTGCCAGCATTTTTACCGCGTTTGAGATTACTGAGCAGTTCTTC.

J is TRBJ2-7 and V is TRBV15, with no clear D. Germline loops: CDR1 LNHNV, CDR2 YYDKDF (reference sequence). The CDR3 runs to 16 residues. V lost 1 base to trimming and J lost 0 bases, with 13 bases between them. CDR3 DNA: TGTGCCACCAGCAGAGTAGGTCTTGACTTCTCCTACGAGCAGTACTTC. Amino acid sequence: CATSRVGLDFSYEQYF. The complete variable domain, with remaining parts taken from reference TRBV15 and TRBJ2-7, reads DAMVIQNPRYQVTQFGKPVTLSCSQTLNHNVMYWYQQKSSQAPKLLFHYYDKDFNNEADTPDNFQSRRPNTSFCFLDIRSPGLGDTAMYLCATSRVGLDFSYEQYFGPGTRLTVT.

The chain is built from TRBV3-1 (or the pseudogene TRBV3-2) and TRBJ2-7, with 8 bases fitting TRBD2. The CDR3 spans 16 residues. V shed 5 bases, J shed 4 bases, and the junction held 13 bases outside the gene matches. Germline V lookup: CDR1 LGHDT, CDR2 YNNKEL (reference sequence). The CDR3 nucleotides are TGTGCCAGCAGCTCGGGGACTAGTTGGTTCAAGTACGAGCAGTACTTC. This encodes CASSSGTSWFKYEQYF.

The chain combines TRBV3-1 (or the pseudogene TRBV3-2) with TRBJ1-2, with unresolved D. The CDR3 length is 15 residues. Deletions cut 0 bases from V and 5 bases from J, with 13 bases between. The V gene's germline CDR1 is LGHDT and CDR2 YNNKEL (reference sequence). The CDR3 coding sequence is TGTGCCAGCAGCCAAGATACGAAAATGGTTTATGGCTACACCTTC. The encoded protein is CASSQDTKMVYGYTF.

J is TRBJ1-1 and V is TRBV12-3 or TRBV12-4; D uncertain. Trimming left V 6 bases short and J 1 base short, with 6 bases between. This CDR3 region has 12 residues. The CDR3 spells CASRPGNTEAFF. The CDR3, as DNA: TGTGCCAGCAGACCGGGGAACACTGAAGCTTTCTTT.

The rearrangement links TRBV11-2 to TRBJ1-6, with D maybe TRBD1 (5 bases). Germline lookup yields CDR1 SGHAT and CDR2 FQNNGV. This CDR3 region has 15 residues. With 1 base removed from V and 9 bases from J, the gap between germline ends came to 13 bases. The chain's CDR3 is CASSLVRGISSPLHF. The CDR3 nucleotides are TGTGCCAGCAGCTTAGTACGGGGGATCAGTTCACCCCTCCACTTT. The full variable domain, rest sourced from reference TRBV11-2 and TRBJ1-6, is EAGVAQSPRYKIIEKRQSVAFWCNPISGHATLYWYQQILGQGPKLLIQFQNNGVVDDSQLPKDRFSAERLKGVDSTLKIQPAKLEDSAVYLCASSLVRGISSPLHFGNGTRLTVT.

The chain employs TRBV5-1 and TRBJ1-5, with TRBD1 matching 9 bases. The germline V gene has CDR1 SGHRS and CDR2 YFSETQ. CDR3 size: 17 residues. V gave up 0 bases and J gave up 2 bases; unmatched junction bases: 6. CDR3 in DNA: TGCGCCAGCAGCTTGGGGTGGGACAGGGACGGCAATCAGCCCCAGCATTTT. This codes for CASSLGWDRDGNQPQHF. Full variable domain (missing parts from reference TRBV5-1 and TRBJ1-5): KAGVTQTPRYLIKTRGQQVTLSCSPISGHRSVSWYQQTPGQGLQFLFEYFSETQRNKGNFPGRFSGRQFSNSRSEMNVSTLELGDSALYLCASSLGWDRDGNQPQHFGDGTRLSIL.

The CDR3 region has the DNA TGCGCCAGCAGCCCCGGGGAACTTACTGCAGATACGCAGTATTTT. Encoded protein: CASSPGELTADTQYF. The V call is TRBV5-1, the J call TRBJ2-3; the D gene is possibly TRBD2 (5 bases). Germline CDR1 SGHRS, CDR2 YFSETQ. Trimming cost V 4 bases and J 4 bases, with 16 bases left between them. The CDR3 is made up of 15 amino acids.

The chain combines TRBV9 with TRBJ2-3, with TRBD2 matching over 9 bases. The germline gives CDR1 SGDLS, CDR2 YYNGEE. The CDR3 sequence is 16 residues long. V lost 3 bases and J lost 5; bases outside the gene matches: 10. In nucleotides, the CDR3 is TGTGCCAGCAGCGCCAGTGGGGCGGGGGGGCGAGATACGCAGTATTTT. Its protein is CASSASGAGGRDTQYF.

The chain joins TRBV3-1 (or the pseudogene TRBV3-2) to TRBJ2-7, with D possibly matching TRBD1 (5 bases). The CDR3 is 14 amino acids. Germline V CDR1 and CDR2: LGHDT, YNNKEL (reference sequence). V was cut by 1 base and J by 0 bases, with 7 bases left in between. CDR3 sequence: CASSQVDSSYEQYF. CDR3 DNA sequence: TGTGCCAGCAGCCAAGTAGACAGCTCCTACGAGCAGTACTTC.

The CDR3 sequence is CASSEALRNTEAFF. The CDR3 DNA reads TGTGCCAGCAGTGAAGCGCTCAGAAACACTGAAGCTTTCTTT. This chain joins TRBV2 and TRBJ1-1; D remains unclear. Germline V gene lookup returns CDR1 SNHLY and CDR2 FYNNEI. V lost 0 bases to trimming and J lost 2 bases, with 7 bases between them. This CDR3 is built from 14 residues.

The chain employs TRBV19 and TRBJ1-4; possible D gene TRBD1, 5 bases. There are 12 residues in the CDR3. The germline CDR1 and CDR2 sequences are LNHDA and SQIVND (reference sequence). V was clipped by 5 bases and J by 7 bases, with 8 bases between them. Here the CDR3 DNA reads TGTGCCAGTAGTCCTCAGGGTGAAAAACTGTTTTTT. Translating it yields CASSPQGEKLFF.

The chain has TRBV3-1 (or the pseudogene TRBV3-2) and TRBJ2-5; no definite D call. Germline V lookup: CDR1 LGHDT, CDR2 YNNKEL (reference sequence). This CDR3 has 14 residues. Deletions cut 1 base from V and 4 bases from J, with 10 bases between. In DNA, the CDR3 is TGTGCCAGCAGCCAAGTTTGGGGTGGAGAGACCCAGTACTTC. This translates into CASSQVWGGETQYF.

The V gene is TRBV27, the J gene TRBJ1-6; D is possibly TRBD1 (6 bases). V was clipped by 2 bases and J by 13 bases, with 12 bases between them. CDR1 MNHEY and CDR2 SMNVEV come from the germline V gene (reference sequence). The CDR3 has 13 amino acids. CDR3 sequence reads: CASSLNAGEPLHF. Written as DNA, the CDR3 is TGTGCCAGCAGTTTAAATGCAGGGGAGCCCCTCCACTTT.

This clone has just one count. The V and J genes are TRBV10-2 and TRBJ2-7; TRBD2 matches 10 bases. V lost 0 bases, J lost 3 bases, and 8 bases stayed unmatched. The CDR3 contains 17 residues. Germline loops: CDR1 WSHSY, CDR2 SAAADI. CDR3 protein: CASSESALGLAVYEQYF. Written as DNA, the CDR3 is TGCGCCAGCAGTGAGTCCGCCCTAGGACTAGCGGTCTACGAGCAGTACTTC.

This sequence joins TRBV30 and TRBJ1-1; a possible D gene is TRBD1 (6 bases). V was clipped by 2 bases and J by 0 bases, with 28 bases between them. The CDR3 has 20 residues. Germline CDR1 reads GTSNPN; CDR2 reads SVGIG (reference sequence). CDR3 DNA: TGTGCCTGGAGTCAATCCGACTTGGGGGGGGCTGCGGGGATGAACACTGAAGCTTTCTTT. This translates into CAWSQSDLGGAAGMNTEAFF.

This chain uses TRBV19 with TRBJ1-3; D is undetermined. The CDR3 length is 15 residues. Trimming stripped 8 bases from V and 0 bases from J, with 14 bases between. Germline V gene data show CDR1 as LNHDA and CDR2 as SQIVND (reference sequence). CDR3 amino acids: CASRYGQHSGNTIYF. The CDR3 DNA sequence: TGTGCCAGTCGGTATGGGCAGCACTCTGGAAACACCATATATTTT.

The V call is TRBV24-1, the J call TRBJ2-1; the D call may be TRBD1 or TRBD2 (7 bases each). In germline, CDR1 is KGHDR, CDR2 SFDVKD. The CDR3 is 16 residues long. V was cut by 4 bases and J by 4 bases, with 16 bases left in between. CDR3 in DNA: TGTGCCACCAGTGAATCCCAGGGGGGGATTTACAATGAGCAGTTCTTC. It yields the protein CATSESQGGIYNEQFF.

The V call is TRBV5-4, the J call TRBJ2-5; the D gene is possibly TRBD2 (5 bases). V lost 0 bases to trimming and J lost 9 bases, with 15 bases between them. Germline V gene data show CDR1 as SGHNT and CDR2 as YYREEE (reference sequence). The length of the CDR3 is 14 residues. Written as DNA, the CDR3 is TGTGCCAGCAGCTTGGATAGGTTTATCGGGGCCCAGTACTTC. Protein product: CASSLDRFIGAQYF.

CDR3 sequence: CASSLDLGQGGWQFF. In DNA, the CDR3 is TGTGCCAGCAGTTTGGATTTGGGACAGGGAGGCTGGCAGTTCTTC. The V call is TRBV6-2 or TRBV6-3, the J call TRBJ2-1, with TRBD1 identical over 9 bases. With 4 bases clipped from V and 12 bases from J, the junction kept 13 bases outside the gene matches. This CDR3 region has 15 residues. The V gene's germline CDR1 is MNHEY and CDR2 SVGEGT.

The chain employs TRBV11-2 and TRBJ2-3, with D possibly called TRBD1 or TRBD2 (5 bases each). The CDR3 extends over 16 amino acids. Trimming left V 2 bases short and J 0 bases short, with 12 bases between. Per germline, CDR1 SGHAT and CDR2 FQNNGV. CDR3 protein: CASSLFRDPSTDTQYF. CDR3 DNA: TGTGCCAGCAGCTTATTCCGGGACCCTAGCACAGATACGCAGTATTTT.

The V gene is TRBV7-3, the J gene TRBJ1-2; no clear D gene. CDR3 length: 12 amino acids. V was pared by 3 bases and J by 8 bases, with 10 bases between. Germline V gene sequence: CDR1 SGHTA, CDR2 FQGTGA. In DNA, the CDR3 is TGTGCCAGCAGCTTTGGAGGGCTGGGCTACACCTTC. Protein: CASSFGGLGYTF.

The chain uses TRBV15 and TRBJ2-7; 11 nucleotides align to TRBD2. The CDR3 extends over 15 amino acids. After removal of 5 bases from V and 0 bases from J, the junction contained 3 bases not matched to a gene. Looked up from germline, CDR1 is LNHNV and CDR2 is YYDKDF (reference sequence). The CDR3 here is CATSGGTSGSYEQYF. CDR3 DNA: TGTGCCACCAGCGGAGGGACTAGCGGCTCCTACGAGCAGTACTTC.

V gene TRBV5-1 combines with J gene TRBJ1-1; D is perhaps TRBD1 (5 bases). The CDR3 has 13 amino acids. Per germline, CDR1 SGHRS and CDR2 YFSETQ. The V and J ends lost 4 bases and 1 base respectively, with 8 bases between them. CDR3 sequence: CASSAQENTEAFF. CDR3 nucleotides: TGCGCCAGCAGCGCACAGGAGAACACTGAAGCTTTCTTT.

J is TRBJ2-1 and V is TRBV6-5; D gene unclear. In germline, CDR1 is MNHEY, CDR2 SVGAGI. CDR3 length: 15 residues. V lost 8 bases and J lost 6, with 20 bases in between. CDR3 residues: CASRHEEGFTNEQFF. The CDR3 DNA follows: TGTGCCAGCCGCCACGAAGAAGGTTTTACCAATGAGCAGTTCTTC.